This T cell receptor beta chain was identified in a study of OX40 agonist ivuxolimab in advanced cancers. In the study overall: Treatment of patients was with ivuxolimab, an agonistic anti-OX40 (CD134) antibody. Eligibility rules accepted prior anti-PD-1, anti-PD-L1 or anti-CTLA-4 therapy, and over 30% had some.

Findings of the study overall: On average, a greater number of expanded clones characterised CD8+ T cells relative to CD4+.

A note on this clone: What it binds is unknown.

Only in-frame clones appear in the TCRdb table, and some are missing; sequencing was by immunoSEQ multiplex PCR. This sample has approximately 44,000 clones; 80% occur once, and the top ten carry more than 9%. Trimming stripped 6 bases from V and 1 base from J, with 14 bases between. The germline V gene has CDR1 MNHEY and CDR2 SVGAGI. The CDR3 sequence is 15 residues long. The rearrangement links TRBV6-5 to TRBJ2-3; TRBD1 might be the D (6 bases). The sequence derives from an adult with an advanced solid tumor such as melanoma, head and neck, liver or kidney cancer. This specimen consisted of CD4+ or CD8+ T cells sorted from blood, obtained in a trial of the OX40 agonist ivuxolimab. CDR3 region: CASSPSGVGTDTQYF. CDR3 in DNA: TGTGCCAGCAGCCCATCAGGGGTCGGCACAGATACGCAGTATTTT.